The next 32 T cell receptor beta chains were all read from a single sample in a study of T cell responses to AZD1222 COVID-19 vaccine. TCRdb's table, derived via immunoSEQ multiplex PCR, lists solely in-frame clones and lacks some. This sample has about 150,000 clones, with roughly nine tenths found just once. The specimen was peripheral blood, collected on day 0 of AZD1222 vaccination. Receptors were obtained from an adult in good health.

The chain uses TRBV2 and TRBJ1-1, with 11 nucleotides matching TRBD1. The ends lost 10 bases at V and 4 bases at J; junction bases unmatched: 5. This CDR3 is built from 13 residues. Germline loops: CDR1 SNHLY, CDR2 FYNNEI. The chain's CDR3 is CANRDRGFTEAFF. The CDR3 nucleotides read TGTGCCAACCGGGACAGGGGGTTCACTGAAGCTTTCTTT.

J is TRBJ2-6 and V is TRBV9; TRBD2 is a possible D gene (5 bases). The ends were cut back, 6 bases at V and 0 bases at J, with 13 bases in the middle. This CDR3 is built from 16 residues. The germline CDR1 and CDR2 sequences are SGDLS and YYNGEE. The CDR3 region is CASNPSGSSGANVLTF. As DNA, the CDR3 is TGTGCCAGCAACCCCTCGGGGAGCTCTGGGGCCAACGTCCTGACTTTC.

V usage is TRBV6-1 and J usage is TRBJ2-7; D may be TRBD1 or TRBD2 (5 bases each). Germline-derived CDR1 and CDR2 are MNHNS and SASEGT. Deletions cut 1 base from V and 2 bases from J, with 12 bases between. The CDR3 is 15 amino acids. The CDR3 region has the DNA TGTGCCAGCAGTGAAGGGGGGACCGATACCTACGAGCAGTACGTC. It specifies CASSEGGTDTYEQYV.

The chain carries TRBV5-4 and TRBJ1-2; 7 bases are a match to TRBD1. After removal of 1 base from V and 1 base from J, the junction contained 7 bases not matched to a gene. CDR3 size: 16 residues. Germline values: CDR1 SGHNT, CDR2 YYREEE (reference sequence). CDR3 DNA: TGTGCCAGCAGCTTGATAGGACAGGTGATTAACTATGGCTACACCTTC. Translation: CASSLIGQVINYGYTF.

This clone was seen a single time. CDR3 DNA sequence: TGCGCCAGCAGCCAAGCATATTTTTCCTTGACCTACGAGCAGTACTTC. Translation: CASSQAYFSLTYEQYF. The chain recombines TRBV4-1 with TRBJ2-7; D ambiguous. Germline values: CDR1 MGHRA, CDR2 YSYEKL. The CDR3 is 16 residues long. V was shortened by 1 base and J by 2 bases, with 15 bases between the two germline ends.

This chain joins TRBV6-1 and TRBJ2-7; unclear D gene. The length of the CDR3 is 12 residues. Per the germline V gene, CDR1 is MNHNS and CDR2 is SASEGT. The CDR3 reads CASSEMGRTACV. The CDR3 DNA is TGTGCCAGCAGTGAAATGGGTAGGACGGCGTGCGTC.

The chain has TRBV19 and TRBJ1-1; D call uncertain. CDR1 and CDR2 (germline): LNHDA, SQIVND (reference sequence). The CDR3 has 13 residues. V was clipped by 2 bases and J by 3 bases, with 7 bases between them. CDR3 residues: CASSIFPDTEAFF. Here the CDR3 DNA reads TGTGCCAGTAGTATATTTCCGGACACTGAAGCTTTCTTT.

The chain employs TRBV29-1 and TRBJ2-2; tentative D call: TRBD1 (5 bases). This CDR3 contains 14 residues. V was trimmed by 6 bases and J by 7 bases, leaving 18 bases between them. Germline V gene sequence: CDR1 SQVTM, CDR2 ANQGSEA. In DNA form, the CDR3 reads TGCAGCGTAGCGACAGACTCTGTTGTCGGGGAGCTGTTTTTT. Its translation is CSVATDSVVGELFF.

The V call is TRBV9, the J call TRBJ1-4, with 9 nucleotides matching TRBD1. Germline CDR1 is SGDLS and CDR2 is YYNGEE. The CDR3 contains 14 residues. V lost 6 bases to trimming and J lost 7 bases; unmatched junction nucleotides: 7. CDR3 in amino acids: CASKAGTGSEKLFF. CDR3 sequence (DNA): TGTGCCAGCAAAGCAGGGACAGGGTCTGAAAAACTGTTTTTT. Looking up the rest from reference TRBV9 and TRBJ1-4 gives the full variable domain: DSGVTQTPKHLITATGQRVTLRCSPRSGDLSVYWYQQSLDQGLQFLIQYYNGEERAKGNILERFSAQQFPDLHSELNLSSLELGDSALYFCASKAGTGSEKLFFGSGTQLSVL.

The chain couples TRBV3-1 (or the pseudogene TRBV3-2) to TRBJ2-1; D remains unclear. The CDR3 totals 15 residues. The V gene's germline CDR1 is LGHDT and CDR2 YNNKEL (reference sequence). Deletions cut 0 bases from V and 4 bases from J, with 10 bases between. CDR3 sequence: CASSQDRGRYNEQFF. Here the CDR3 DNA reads TGTGCCAGCAGCCAAGATAGAGGACGGTACAATGAGCAGTTCTTC.

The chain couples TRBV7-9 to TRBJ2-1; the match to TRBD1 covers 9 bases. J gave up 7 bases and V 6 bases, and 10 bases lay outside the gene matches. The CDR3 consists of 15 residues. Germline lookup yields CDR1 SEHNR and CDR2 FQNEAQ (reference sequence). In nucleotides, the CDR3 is TGTGCCAGCAGTCCATGGACAGGGGCTTCAAATGAGCAGTTCTTC. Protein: CASSPWTGASNEQFF.

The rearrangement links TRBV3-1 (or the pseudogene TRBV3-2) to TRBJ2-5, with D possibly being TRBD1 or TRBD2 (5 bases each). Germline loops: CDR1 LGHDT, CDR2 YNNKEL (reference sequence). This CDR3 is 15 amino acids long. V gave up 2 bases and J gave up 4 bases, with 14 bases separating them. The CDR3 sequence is CASSQRGAAVETQYF. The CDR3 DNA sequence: TGTGCCAGCAGCCAAAGAGGGGCGGCGGTAGAGACCCAGTACTTC.

CDR3: CASSPDRATDTQYF. The CDR3 DNA reads as TGCGCCAGCAGCCCCGACAGGGCCACAGATACGCAGTATTTT. V and J are TRBV4-1 and TRBJ2-3; 7 nucleotides align to TRBD1. CDR1 is MGHRA and CDR2 is YSYEKL in the germline V gene. After removal of 4 bases from V and 2 bases from J, the junction contained 3 bases not matched to a gene. The CDR3 runs 14 residues.

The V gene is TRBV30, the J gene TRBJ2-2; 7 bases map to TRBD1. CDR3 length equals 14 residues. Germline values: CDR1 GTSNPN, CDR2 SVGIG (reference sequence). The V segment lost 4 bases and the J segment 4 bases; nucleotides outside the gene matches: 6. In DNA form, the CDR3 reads TGTGCCTGGATGACAGGGTTGGGCACCGGGGAGCTGTTTTTT. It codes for CAWMTGLGTGELFF.

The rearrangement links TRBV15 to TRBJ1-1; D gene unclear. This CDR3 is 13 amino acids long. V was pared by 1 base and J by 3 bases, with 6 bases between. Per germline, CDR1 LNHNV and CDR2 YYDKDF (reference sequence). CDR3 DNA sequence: TGTGCCACCAGCAGAGCGGGAGACACTGAAGCTTTCTTT. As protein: CATSRAGDTEAFF.

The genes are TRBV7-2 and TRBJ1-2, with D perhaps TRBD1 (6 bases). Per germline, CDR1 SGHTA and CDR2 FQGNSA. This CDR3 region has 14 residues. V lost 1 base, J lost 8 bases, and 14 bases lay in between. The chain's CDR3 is CASSLEDRQGGYTF. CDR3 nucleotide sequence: TGTGCCAGCAGCTTAGAAGACAGGCAGGGCGGCTACACCTTC.

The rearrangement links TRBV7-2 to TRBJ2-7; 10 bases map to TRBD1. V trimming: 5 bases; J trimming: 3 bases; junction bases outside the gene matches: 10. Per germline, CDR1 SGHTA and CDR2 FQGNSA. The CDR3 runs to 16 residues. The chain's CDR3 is CASSPPGTGVLYEQYF. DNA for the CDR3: TGTGCCAGCAGCCCACCGGGGACAGGGGTCCTCTACGAGCAGTACTTC.

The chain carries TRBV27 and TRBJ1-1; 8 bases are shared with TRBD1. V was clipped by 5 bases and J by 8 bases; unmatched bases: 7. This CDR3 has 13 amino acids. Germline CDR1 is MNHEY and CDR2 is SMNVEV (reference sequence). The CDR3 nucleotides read TGTGCCAGCAGTACCTCAGGGACAGGCGAAGCTTTCTTT. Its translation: CASSTSGTGEAFF.

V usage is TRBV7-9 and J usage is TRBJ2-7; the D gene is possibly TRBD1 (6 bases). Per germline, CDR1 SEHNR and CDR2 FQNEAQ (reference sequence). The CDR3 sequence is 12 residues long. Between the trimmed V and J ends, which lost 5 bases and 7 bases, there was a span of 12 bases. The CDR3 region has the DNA TGTGCCAGCAGCCCCTCAAGGGGGGAGCAGTACGTC. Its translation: CASSPSRGEQYV.

CDR3: CASSSRQGYTF. In DNA, the CDR3 is TGTGCCAGCAGCAGCCGACAGGGGTACACCTTC. V usage is TRBV21-1 and J usage is TRBJ1-2; no DNA check was done on the table's D call, TRBD1. TRBV21-1 is deemed a pseudogene. The CDR3 length is 11 residues.

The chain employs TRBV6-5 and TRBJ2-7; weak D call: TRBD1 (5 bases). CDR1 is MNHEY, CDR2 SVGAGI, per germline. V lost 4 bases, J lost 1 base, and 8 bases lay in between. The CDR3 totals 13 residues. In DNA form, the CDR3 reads TGTGCCAGCAGTTTAAGACAGTCCTACGAGCAGTACGTC. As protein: CASSLRQSYEQYV.

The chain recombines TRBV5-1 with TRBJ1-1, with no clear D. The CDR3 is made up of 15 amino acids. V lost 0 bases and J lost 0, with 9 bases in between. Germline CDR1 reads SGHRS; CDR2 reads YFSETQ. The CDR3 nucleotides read TGCGCCAGCAGCTTGGAATGGAATTTGAACACTGAAGCTTTCTTT. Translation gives CASSLEWNLNTEAFF. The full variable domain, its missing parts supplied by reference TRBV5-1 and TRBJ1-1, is KAGVTQTPRYLIKTRGQQVTLSCSPISGHRSVSWYQQTPGQGLQFLFEYFSETQRNKGNFPGRFSGRQFSNSRSEMNVSTLELGDSALYLCASSLEWNLNTEAFFGQGTRLTVV.

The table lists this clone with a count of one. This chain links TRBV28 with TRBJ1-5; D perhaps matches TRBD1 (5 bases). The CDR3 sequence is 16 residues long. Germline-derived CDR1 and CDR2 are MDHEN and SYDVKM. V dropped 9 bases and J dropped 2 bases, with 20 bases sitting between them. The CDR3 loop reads CARPGRPGDGNQPQHF. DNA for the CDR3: TGTGCCAGGCCGGGACGCCCGGGAGACGGCAATCAGCCCCAGCATTTT.

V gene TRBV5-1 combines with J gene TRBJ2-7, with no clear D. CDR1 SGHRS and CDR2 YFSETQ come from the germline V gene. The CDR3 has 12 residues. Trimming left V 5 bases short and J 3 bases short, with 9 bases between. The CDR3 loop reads CASSAGDYEQYF. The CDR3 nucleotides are TGCGCCAGCAGTGCCGGAGACTACGAGCAGTACTTC. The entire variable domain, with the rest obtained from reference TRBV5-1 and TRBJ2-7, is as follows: KAGVTQTPRYLIKTRGQQVTLSCSPISGHRSVSWYQQTPGQGLQFLFEYFSETQRNKGNFPGRFSGRQFSNSRSEMNVSTLELGDSALYLCASSAGDYEQYFGPGTRLTVT.

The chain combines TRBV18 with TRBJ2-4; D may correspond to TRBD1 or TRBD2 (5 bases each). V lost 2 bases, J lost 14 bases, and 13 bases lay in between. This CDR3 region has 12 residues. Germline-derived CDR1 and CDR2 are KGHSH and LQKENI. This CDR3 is CASSPSQGVKYF. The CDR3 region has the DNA TGTGCCAGCTCACCATCGCAGGGAGTGAAGTACTTC.

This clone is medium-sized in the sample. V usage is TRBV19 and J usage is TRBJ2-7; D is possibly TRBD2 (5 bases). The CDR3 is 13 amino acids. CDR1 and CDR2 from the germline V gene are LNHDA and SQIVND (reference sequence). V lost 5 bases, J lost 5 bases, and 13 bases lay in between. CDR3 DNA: TGTGCCAGTAGTTCCGGGAATTTCGACGAGCAGTACTTC. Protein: CASSSGNFDEQYF.

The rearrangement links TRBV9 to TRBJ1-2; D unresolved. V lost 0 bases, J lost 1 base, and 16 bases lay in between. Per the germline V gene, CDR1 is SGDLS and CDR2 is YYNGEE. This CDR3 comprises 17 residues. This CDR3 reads CASSVDASRLLNYGYTF. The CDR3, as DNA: TGTGCCAGCAGCGTAGATGCCAGCCGACTTCTTAACTATGGCTACACCTTC.

CDR3 in DNA: TGCGCCAGCAGCTTCGGGTCTGCAACTAATGAAAAACTGTTTTTT. It specifies CASSFGSATNEKLFF. The chain combines TRBV5-1 with TRBJ1-4; no clear D gene. CDR3 size: 15 residues. Germline CDR1 SGHRS, CDR2 YFSETQ. The V end was cut by 2 bases, the J end by 0 bases, with 8 bases between.

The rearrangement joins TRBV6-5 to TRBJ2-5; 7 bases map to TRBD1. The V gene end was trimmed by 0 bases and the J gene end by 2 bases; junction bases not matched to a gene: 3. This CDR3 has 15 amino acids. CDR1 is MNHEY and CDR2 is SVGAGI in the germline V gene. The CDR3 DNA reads TGTGCCAGCAGTTACTCCGGGACAGATCAAGAGACCCAGTACTTC. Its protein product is CASSYSGTDQETQYF.

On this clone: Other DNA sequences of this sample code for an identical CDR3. CDR3 protein: CASSQPGQGGETQYF. CDR3 nucleotide sequence: TGTGCCAGCAGCCAGCCGGGACAGGGGGGGGAGACCCAGTACTTC. The chain is built from TRBV5-4 and TRBJ2-5; 11 bases align to TRBD1. CDR1 is SGHNT and CDR2 is YYREEE in the germline V gene (reference sequence). V dropped 4 bases and J dropped 5; count of bases not matched to a gene: 7. The CDR3 loop spans 15 amino acids.

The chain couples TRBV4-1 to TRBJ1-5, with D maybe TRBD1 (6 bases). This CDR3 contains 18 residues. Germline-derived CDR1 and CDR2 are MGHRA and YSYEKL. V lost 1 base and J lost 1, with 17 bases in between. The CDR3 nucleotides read TGCGCCAGCAGCCAAGTGCAGGGGAGGAGGTTGAGCAATCAGCCCCAGCATTTT. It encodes CASSQVQGRRLSNQPQHF.

CDR3 sequence: CASSRGGVETQYF. For the CDR3, the DNA is TGTGCCAGCAGTCGCGGAGGGGTGGAGACCCAGTACTTC. The V call is TRBV12-3 or TRBV12-4, the J call TRBJ2-5; possible D gene TRBD2, 6 bases. The ends were cut back, 5 bases at V and 5 bases at J, with 12 bases in the middle. CDR3 length equals 13 residues.